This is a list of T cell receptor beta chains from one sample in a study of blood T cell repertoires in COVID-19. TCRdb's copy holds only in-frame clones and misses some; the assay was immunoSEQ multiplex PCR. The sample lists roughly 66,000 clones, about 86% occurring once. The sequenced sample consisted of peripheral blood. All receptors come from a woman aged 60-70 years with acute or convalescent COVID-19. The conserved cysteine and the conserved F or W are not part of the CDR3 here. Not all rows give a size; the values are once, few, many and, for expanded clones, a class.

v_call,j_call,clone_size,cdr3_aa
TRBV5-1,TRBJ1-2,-,ASSEGQANGYT
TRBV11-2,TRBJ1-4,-,ASSPSITGVNEKLF
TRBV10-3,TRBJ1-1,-,AISVMNTEAF
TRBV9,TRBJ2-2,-,ASSARQATNTGELF
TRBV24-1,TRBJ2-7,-,ATSDFYWSSGGPTPYEQY
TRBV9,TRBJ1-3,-,ASSVVGGGLGSGNTIY
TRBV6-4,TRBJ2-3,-,ASSGTSGQLSTDTQY
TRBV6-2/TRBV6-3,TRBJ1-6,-,ASSYSSSNSPLH
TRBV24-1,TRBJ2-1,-,ATSDSLGLAEEQF
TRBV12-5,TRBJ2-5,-,ASGLVLGTGAETQY
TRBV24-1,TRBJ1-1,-,ATSDPGQGTEAF
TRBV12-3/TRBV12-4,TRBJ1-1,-,ASSQNTEAF
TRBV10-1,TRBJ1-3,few,ASQATGGPGNTIY
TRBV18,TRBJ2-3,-,ASSPPSGGADTQY
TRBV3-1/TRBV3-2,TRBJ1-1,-,ASSRSQGAIGEAF
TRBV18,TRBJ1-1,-,ASSTVNTEAF
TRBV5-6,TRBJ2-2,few,ASSFLDREEGELF
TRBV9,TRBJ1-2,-,ASSPGTGGYGYT
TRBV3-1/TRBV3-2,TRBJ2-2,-,ASSQVQGANTGELF
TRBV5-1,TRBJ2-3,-,ASSPRTSSTDTQY
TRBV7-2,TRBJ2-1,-,ASSLGGEQF
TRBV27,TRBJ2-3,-,ASSRLAGGRASTDTQY
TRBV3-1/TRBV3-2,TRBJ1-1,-,ASTEQGAAGEAF
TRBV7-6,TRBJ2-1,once,ASSLGLAPSREQF
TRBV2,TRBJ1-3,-,ASKRNTIY
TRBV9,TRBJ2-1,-,ASSVGFGGIGSANEQF
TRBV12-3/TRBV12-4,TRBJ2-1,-,ASGALEQF
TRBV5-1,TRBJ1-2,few,ASSPTGGDLYGYT
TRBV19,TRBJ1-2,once,ASSIRGGVGYT
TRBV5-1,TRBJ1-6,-,ASSPSTGGRSPLH
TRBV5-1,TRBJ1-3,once,ASSPLGGAEDTIY
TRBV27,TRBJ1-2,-,ASSQGAGYGYT
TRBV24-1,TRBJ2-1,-,ATSDFTGGGNEQF
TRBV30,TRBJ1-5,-,AWSVISGGDQPQH
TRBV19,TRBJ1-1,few,ASSTFLGGGTEAF
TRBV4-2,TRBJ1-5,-,ASSQDSSANQPQH
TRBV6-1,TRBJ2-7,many,ASSEVAGGTKEQY
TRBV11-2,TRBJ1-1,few,ASSFVQGGSEAF
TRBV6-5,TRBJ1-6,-,ASSYSTRTHNSPLH
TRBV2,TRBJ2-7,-,ASGSREQY
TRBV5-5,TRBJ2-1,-,ASSLDIRSRLYNEQF
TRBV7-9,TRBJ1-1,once,ASSLGQGAEGAF
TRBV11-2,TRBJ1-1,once,ASSLEPLTGYTEAF
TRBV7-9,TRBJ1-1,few,ASSLGRVNTEAF
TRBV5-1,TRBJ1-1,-,ASSQGTGAYMNTEAF
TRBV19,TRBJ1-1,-,ASSLPRDRTEAF
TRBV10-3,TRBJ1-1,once,AIRGTGMNTEAF
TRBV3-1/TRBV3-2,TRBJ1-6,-,ASSETGGKTS
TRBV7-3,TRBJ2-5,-,ASSPGTGGQETQY
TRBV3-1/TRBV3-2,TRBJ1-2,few,ASSQSEKSNGYT
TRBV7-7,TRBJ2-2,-,ASSPGGLSNTGELF
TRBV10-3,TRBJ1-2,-,AISSQGNGYT
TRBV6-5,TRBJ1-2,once,ASSTQTGGDYGYT
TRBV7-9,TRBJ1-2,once,ASSHINSGVNGYT
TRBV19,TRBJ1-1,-,ASSIAPGVTEAF
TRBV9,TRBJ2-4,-,ASSVAGRGIQY